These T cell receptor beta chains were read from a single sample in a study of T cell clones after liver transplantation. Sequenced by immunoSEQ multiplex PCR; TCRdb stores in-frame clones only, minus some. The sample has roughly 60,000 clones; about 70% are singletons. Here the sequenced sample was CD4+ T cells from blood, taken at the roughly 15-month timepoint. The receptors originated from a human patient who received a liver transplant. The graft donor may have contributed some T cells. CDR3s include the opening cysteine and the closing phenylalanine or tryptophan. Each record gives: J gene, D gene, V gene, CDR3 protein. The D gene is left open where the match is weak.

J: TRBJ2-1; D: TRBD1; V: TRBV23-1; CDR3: CASSQSQGRGQDEPSSYNEQFF
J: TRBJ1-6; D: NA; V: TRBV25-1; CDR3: CASSVQDNSPLHF
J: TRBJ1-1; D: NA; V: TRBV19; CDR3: CASKAHRENTEAFF
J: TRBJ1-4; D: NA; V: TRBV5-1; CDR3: CASSEGPTTNEKLFF
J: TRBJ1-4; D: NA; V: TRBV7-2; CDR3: CASSLGGYNEKLFF
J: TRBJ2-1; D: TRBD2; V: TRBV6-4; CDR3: CAKYKAGSSDNEQFF
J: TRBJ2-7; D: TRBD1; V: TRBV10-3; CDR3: CAISTGTGIYEQYF
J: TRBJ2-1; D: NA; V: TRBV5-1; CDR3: CASSRGDNEQFF
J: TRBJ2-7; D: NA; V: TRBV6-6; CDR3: CASRPGLSAYEQYF
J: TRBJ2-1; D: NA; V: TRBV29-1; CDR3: CSVDPTRGHEQFF
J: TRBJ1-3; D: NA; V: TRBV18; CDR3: CASSPPGQPSGNTIYF
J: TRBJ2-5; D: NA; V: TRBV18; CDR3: CASSPTFGETQYF
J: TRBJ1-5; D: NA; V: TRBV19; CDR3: CASRKSNQPQHF
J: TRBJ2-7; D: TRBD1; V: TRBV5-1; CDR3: CASSLDRGREEQYF
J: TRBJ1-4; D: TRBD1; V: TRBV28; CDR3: CASSLLQGHEKLFF
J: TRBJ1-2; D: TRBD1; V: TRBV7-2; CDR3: CASSVRGYGNYGYTF
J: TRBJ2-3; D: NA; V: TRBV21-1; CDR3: CASRRSRGARTDTQYF
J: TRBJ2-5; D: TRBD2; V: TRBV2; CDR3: CASNGLAGTRETQYF
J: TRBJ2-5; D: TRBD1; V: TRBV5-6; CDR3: CASSEQGTGVRTQYF
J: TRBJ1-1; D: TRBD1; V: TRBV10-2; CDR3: CASSESGTGNTEAFF
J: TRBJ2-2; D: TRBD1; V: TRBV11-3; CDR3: CASSLRTGATGELFF
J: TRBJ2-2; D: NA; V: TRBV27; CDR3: CASTPFSPRGPTNTGELFF
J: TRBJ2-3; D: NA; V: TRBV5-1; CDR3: CASSVGQGTRMEYF
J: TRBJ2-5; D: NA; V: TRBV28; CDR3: CASSFYGETQYF
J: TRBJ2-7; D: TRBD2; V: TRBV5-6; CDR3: CASSLGSGGSDEQYF
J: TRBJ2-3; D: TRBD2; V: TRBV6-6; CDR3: CASSPGTSNFQYF
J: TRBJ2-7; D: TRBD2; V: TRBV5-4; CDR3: CASSLGLADYEQYF
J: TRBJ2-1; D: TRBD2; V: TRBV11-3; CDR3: CASSPRTSGAPSNEQFF
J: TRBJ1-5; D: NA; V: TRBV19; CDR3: CASKGPSNQPQHF
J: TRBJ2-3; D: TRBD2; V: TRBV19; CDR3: CASSSGTSGSTDTQYF
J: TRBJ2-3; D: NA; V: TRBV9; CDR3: CASSVVSRTDTQYF
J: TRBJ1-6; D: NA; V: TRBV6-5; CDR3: CASKPHSYNSPLHF
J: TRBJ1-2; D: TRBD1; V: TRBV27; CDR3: CASSLSGTGFYGYTF
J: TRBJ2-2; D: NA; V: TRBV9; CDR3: CASSVGTWGTGELFF
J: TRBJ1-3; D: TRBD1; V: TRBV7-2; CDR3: CASSPGQGRNTIYF
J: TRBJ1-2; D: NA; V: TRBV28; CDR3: CASRRQWGYGYTF